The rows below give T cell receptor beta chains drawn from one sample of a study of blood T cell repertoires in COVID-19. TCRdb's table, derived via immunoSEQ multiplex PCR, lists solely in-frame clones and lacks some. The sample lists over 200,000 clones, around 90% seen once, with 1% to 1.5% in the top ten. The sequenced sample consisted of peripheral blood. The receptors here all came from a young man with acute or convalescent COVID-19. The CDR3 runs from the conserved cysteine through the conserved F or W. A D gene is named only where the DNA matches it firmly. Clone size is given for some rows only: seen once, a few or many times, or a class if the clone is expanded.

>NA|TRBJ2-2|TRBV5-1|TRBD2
CASSPIAGAGTGELFF
TGCGCCAGCAGCCCAATAGCGGGAGCAGGTACCGGGGAGCTGTTTTTT
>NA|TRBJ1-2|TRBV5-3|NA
CARSFWGLGYTF
TGTGCCAGAAGCTTCTGGGGGCTCGGCTACACCTTC
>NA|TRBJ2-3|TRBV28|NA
CASRDSVADTQYF
TGTGCCAGCCGGGACTCGGTAGCAGATACGCAGTATTTT
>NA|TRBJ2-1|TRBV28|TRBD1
CASTSGTGRNEQFF
TGTGCCAGCACCTCGGGGACAGGGAGGAATGAGCAGTTCTTC
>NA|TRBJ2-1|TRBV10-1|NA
CASSESLAGIEQFF
TGCGCCAGCAGTGAGTCGTTGGCGGGCATTGAGCAGTTCTTC
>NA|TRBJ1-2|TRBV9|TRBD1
CASSTGASYGYTF
TGTGCCAGCAGCACAGGGGCTAGCTATGGCTACACCTTC
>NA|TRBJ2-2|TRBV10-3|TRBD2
CAISLAGGTGELFF
TGTGCCATCAGCTTAGCGGGAGGAACCGGGGAGCTGTTTTTT
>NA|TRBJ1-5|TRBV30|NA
CAWSSTTGLHQPQHF
TGTGCCTGGTCTTCAACCACGGGACTCCATCAGCCCCAGCATTTT
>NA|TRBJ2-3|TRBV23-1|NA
CASSQSGEYCRGTDTQYF
TGCGCCAGCAGTCAATCAGGGGAATATTGCAGGGGCACAGATACGCAGTATTTT
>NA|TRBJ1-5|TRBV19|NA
CASSPVGQRQPQHF
TGTGCCAGTAGTCCGGTGGGTCAGCGGCAGCCCCAGCATTTT
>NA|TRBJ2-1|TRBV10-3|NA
CAISEWGDYNEQFF
TGTGCCATCAGTGAATGGGGGGACTACAATGAGCAGTTCTTC
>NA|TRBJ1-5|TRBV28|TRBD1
CASSPDRGDGRNQPQHF
TGTGCCAGCAGCCCGGACAGGGGAGACGGTAGGAATCAGCCCCAGCATTTT
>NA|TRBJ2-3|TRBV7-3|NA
CASSLSWDRLWAGPGTDTQYF
TGTGCCAGCAGCTTATCGTGGGACCGCCTCTGGGCGGGGCCAGGCACAGATACGCAGTATTTT
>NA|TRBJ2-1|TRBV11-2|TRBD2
CASSFFPAPLAGGNEQFF
TGTGCCAGCAGCTTTTTTCCCGCTCCGCTCGCGGGGGGTAATGAGCAGTTCTTC
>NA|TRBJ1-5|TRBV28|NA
CASSLTSRANQPQHF
TGTGCCAGCAGCCTCACGAGCAGGGCCAATCAGCCCCAGCATTTT
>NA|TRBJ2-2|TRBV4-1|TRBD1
CASSQYRGGELFF
TGCGCCAGCAGCCAGTACAGGGGCGGGGAGCTGTTTTTT
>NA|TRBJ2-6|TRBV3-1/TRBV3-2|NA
CASSQDGGGGANVLTF
TGTGCCAGCAGCCAAGATGGGGGAGGTGGGGCCAACGTCCTGACTTTC
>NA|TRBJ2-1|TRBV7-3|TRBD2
CASSLAGANNEQFF
TGTGCCAGCAGCTTAGCGGGAGCAAACAATGAGCAGTTCTTC
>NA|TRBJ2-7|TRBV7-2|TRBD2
CASSLGTSGTYEQYF
TGTGCCAGCAGCTTAGGGACTAGCGGAACCTACGAGCAGTACTTC
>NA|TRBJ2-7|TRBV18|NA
CASSPPSSYEQYF
TGTGCCAGCTCACCACCGAGCTCCTACGAGCAGTACTTC
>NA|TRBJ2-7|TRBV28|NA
CASSSYVREQYF
TGTGCCAGCAGTTCCTACGTACGCGAGCAGTACTTC
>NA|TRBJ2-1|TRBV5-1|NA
CASSLSGQLSYNEQFF
TGCGCCAGCAGCTTGTCAGGACAGCTGAGCTACAATGAGCAGTTCTTC
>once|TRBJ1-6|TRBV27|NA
CASSFGLGSSPLHF
TGTGCCAGCAGTTTTGGGCTTGGCAGTTCACCCCTCCACTTT
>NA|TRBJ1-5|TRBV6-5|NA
CASGYQPQHF
TGTGCCAGCGGCTATCAGCCCCAGCATTTT
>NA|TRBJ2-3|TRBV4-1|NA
CASSQDRDTDTQYF
TGCGCCAGCAGCCAAGACAGGGACACAGATACGCAGTATTTT
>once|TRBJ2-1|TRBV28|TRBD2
CASSSFGGRANEQFF
TGTGCCAGCAGTTCGTTCGGCGGGAGGGCCAATGAGCAGTTCTTC
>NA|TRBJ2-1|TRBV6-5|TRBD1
CASIGTGIYNEQFF
TGTGCCAGCATCGGGACAGGGATTTACAATGAGCAGTTCTTC
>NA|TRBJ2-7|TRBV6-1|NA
CASSEARTTEQYF
TGTGCCAGCAGTGAAGCTAGGACAACCGAGCAGTACTTC
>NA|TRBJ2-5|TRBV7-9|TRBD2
CASSLISGSVETQYF
TGTGCCAGCAGCTTAATTAGCGGGAGTGTAGAGACCCAGTACTTC
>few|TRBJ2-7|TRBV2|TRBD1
CASSRQGPYEQYF
TGTGCCAGCAGTCGACAGGGACCCTACGAGCAGTACTTC
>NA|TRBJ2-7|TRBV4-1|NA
CASSQDDNGQRSSYEQYF
TGCGCCAGCAGCCAAGATGACAACGGACAGCGATCTTCCTACGAGCAGTACTTC
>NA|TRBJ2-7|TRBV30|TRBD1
CAWSPDTGAHYEQYF
TGTGCCTGGAGTCCTGACACAGGGGCCCACTACGAGCAGTACTTC
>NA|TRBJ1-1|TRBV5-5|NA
CASSLGQITEAFF
TGTGCCAGCAGCTTGGGACAGATCACTGAAGCTTTCTTT